This entry lists 28 T cell receptor beta chains sequenced from one sample in a study of PD-L1 blockade in urothelial cancer. This sample's time point: pretreatment peripheral blood. TCRdb's table, derived via immunoSEQ multiplex PCR, lists solely in-frame clones and lacks some. The table lists approximately 50,000 clones, approximately 79% of them singletons, with about 3% in the top ten. The material sequenced was PBMCs, taken around atezolizumab (anti-PD-L1) treatment. These TCRs come from a man between 65 and 85 years old with urothelial cancer.

There are many counts of this clone. The chain links TRBV4-2 to TRBJ2-3; 8 bases line up with TRBD2. The CDR3 loop spans 12 amino acids. Trimming cost V 3 bases and J 8 bases; bases outside gene matches: 1. The germline V gene encodes CDR1 LGHNA and CDR2 YNFKEQ. The CDR3 DNA reads as TGTGCCAGCAGCCATCGGGGGGGTACGCAGTATTTT. Its protein product is CASSHRGGTQYF.

V and J are TRBV19 and TRBJ1-2; D is perhaps TRBD1 (6 bases). Trimming removed 6 bases from V and 3 bases from J, with 14 bases in between. Germline loops: CDR1 LNHDA, CDR2 SQIVND (reference sequence). The CDR3 extends over 14 amino acids. The CDR3, as DNA: TGTGCCAGTAGCTCAACTGGACAGCACTATGGCTACACCTTC. Protein: CASSSTGQHYGYTF.

This clone was recorded a few times. The rearrangement joins TRBV19 to TRBJ2-3, with 9 bases matching TRBD1. With 5 bases clipped from V and 5 bases from J, the junction kept 8 bases outside the gene matches. CDR1 LNHDA and CDR2 SQIVND come from the germline V gene (reference sequence). The CDR3 is 15 residues long. The CDR3, as DNA: TGTGCCAGTAGTGCCCGGGACAGGGCGAAAGATACGCAGTATTTT. Amino acid sequence: CASSARDRAKDTQYF.

The V and J genes are TRBV10-3 and TRBJ2-1; possibly TRBD1 for D (5 bases). The CDR3 length is 15 residues. Germline loops: CDR1 ENHRY, CDR2 SYGVKD. The V gene lost 6 bases and the J gene lost 3 bases, with 15 bases spanning the gap. The CDR3 DNA sequence: TGTGCCATCAGCCCTCAACAGGATTTCTACAATGAGCAGTTCTTC. As protein: CAISPQQDFYNEQFF.

The chain combines TRBV5-4 with TRBJ1-4, with D perhaps matching TRBD1 (6 bases). The V gene's germline CDR1 is SGHNT and CDR2 YYREEE (reference sequence). Trimming cost V 0 bases and J 0 bases, with 12 bases left between them. The CDR3 is 17 residues long. In nucleotides, the CDR3 is TGTGCCAGCAGCTTGGGCCTCGGGACACCAACTAATGAAAAACTGTTTTTT. Translated, it gives CASSLGLGTPTNEKLFF.

The chain uses TRBV10-3 and TRBJ2-3, with TRBD2 as a possible D gene (6 bases). Germline V gene sequence: CDR1 ENHRY, CDR2 SYGVKD. V shed 4 bases and J shed 5 bases, with 13 bases lying between them. The CDR3 totals 14 residues. In DNA, the CDR3 is TGTGCCATCAGTGGAGGCGGGATCGGAGATACGCAGTATTTT. This sequence encodes CAISGGGIGDTQYF.

This chain joins TRBV2 and TRBJ2-5, with 7 bases identical to TRBD2. From germline, CDR1 is SNHLY and CDR2 FYNNEI. The CDR3 loop spans 14 amino acids. V trimming: 6 bases; J trimming: 2 bases; junction bases outside the gene matches: 6. CDR3 DNA: TGTGCCAGCAGGGGGGAGGGGAAACAAGAGACCCAGTACTTC. Protein product: CASRGEGKQETQYF. The entire variable domain, with the rest obtained from reference TRBV2 and TRBJ2-5, is as follows: EPEVTQTPSHQVTQMGQEVILRCVPISNHLYFYWYRQILGQKVEFLVSFYNNEISEKSEIFDDQFSVERPDGSNFTLKIRSTKLEDSAMYFCASRGEGKQETQYFGPGTRLLVL.

The rearrangement uses TRBV10-3 and TRBJ1-2; 11 bases fit TRBD1. The trim removed 2 bases at V and 4 bases at J, leaving 3 bases unmatched. CDR1 is ENHRY and CDR2 is SYGVKD in the germline V gene. The CDR3 sequence is 15 residues long. The CDR3 spells CAISERDRGSYGYTF. The CDR3 DNA reads TGTGCCATCAGTGAGAGGGACAGGGGGTCCTATGGCTACACCTTC.

The chain couples TRBV9 to TRBJ2-3; tentative D call: TRBD1 (5 bases). From germline, CDR1 is SGDLS and CDR2 YYNGEE. The V end lost 4 bases, the J end lost 0 bases, and 21 bases lay between the germline ends. This CDR3 comprises 18 residues. The CDR3 DNA is TGTGCCAGCAGCCGCAGACTCGACAGTCCGATTAGCACAGATACGCAGTATTTT. Residues: CASSRRLDSPISTDTQYF.

This clone was recorded once. The chain combines TRBV6-1 with TRBJ1-5; D unclear. From germline, CDR1 is MNHNS and CDR2 SASEGT. V was pared by 2 bases and J by 8 bases, with 19 bases between. The CDR3 consists of 16 residues. CDR3 DNA: TGTGCCAGCAGTGAAAGTTTTAGGACCGACGGGGAGCCCCAGCATTTT. Its protein is CASSESFRTDGEPQHF.

The genes are TRBV19 and TRBJ1-5; D is uncertain. The V end lost 1 base, the J end lost 4 bases, and 8 bases lay between the germline ends. CDR1 and CDR2 (germline): LNHDA, SQIVND (reference sequence). The CDR3 contains 14 residues. CDR3: CASSIALQNQPQHF. The CDR3 DNA reads TGTGCCAGTAGTATAGCTCTACAGAATCAGCCCCAGCATTTT.

The V call is TRBV30, the J call TRBJ1-5, with 8 bases that match TRBD1. Germline V gene sequence: CDR1 GTSNPN, CDR2 SVGIG (reference sequence). The CDR3 has 13 amino acids. The junction had 4 bases not matched to a gene; V was cut back by 3 bases and J by 6 bases. CDR3 amino acids: CAWSDRGSQPQHF. CDR3 bases: TGTGCCTGGAGCGACAGGGGAAGTCAGCCCCAGCATTTT.

The J gene is TRBJ2-7, the V gene TRBV7-2; TRBD1 agrees at 7 bases. Germline V CDR1 and CDR2: SGHTA, FQGNSA. The CDR3 has 14 residues. V was clipped by 3 bases and J by 4 bases; unmatched bases: 6. CDR3 sequence reads: CASSLRRQGYEQYF. The CDR3 DNA reads as TGTGCCAGCAGCTTGCGTCGACAGGGTTACGAGCAGTACTTC.

V is TRBV27 and J is TRBJ2-1; 11 bases align to TRBD2. Trimming took 8 bases from V and 8 from J; bases not matched to a gene: 8. The CDR3 totals 14 residues. Germline CDR1 reads MNHEY; CDR2 reads SMNVEV (reference sequence). CDR3 in DNA: TGTGCCAGCTGCCCTAGCGGGAGGCTCGATGAGCAGTTCTTC. Amino acid sequence: CASCPSGRLDEQFF.

A few counts support this clone. The chain is built from TRBV20-1 and TRBJ2-5; possible D gene TRBD2, 5 bases. V was trimmed by 3 bases and J by 7 bases, leaving 9 bases between them. The CDR3 consists of 11 residues. Per germline, CDR1 DFQATT and CDR2 SNEGSKA (reference sequence). Here the CDR3 reads CSARGAATQYF. The CDR3 DNA sequence: TGCAGTGCTAGGGGAGCCGCGACCCAGTACTTC.

The chain employs TRBV7-2 and TRBJ2-7, with 11 bases fitting TRBD2. V was clipped by 4 bases and J by 0 bases; unmatched bases: 5. CDR3 length equals 16 residues. Germline CDR1 and CDR2: SGHTA and FQGNSA. This CDR3 is CASSSRTSGSSYEQYF. DNA of the CDR3: TGTGCCAGCAGCTCTCGGACTAGCGGGTCCTCCTACGAGCAGTACTTC.

The chain employs TRBV6-6 and TRBJ2-7; D unresolved. In germline, CDR1 is MNHNY, CDR2 SVGAGI (reference sequence). Trimming removed 0 bases from V and 2 bases from J, with 11 bases in between. This CDR3 spans 15 amino acids. The chain's CDR3 is CASSYSWAKTYEQYF. The DNA for the CDR3 is TGTGCCAGCAGTTACTCGTGGGCGAAGACCTACGAGCAGTACTTC.

V and J are TRBV9 and TRBJ2-5, with 8 bases aligning to TRBD2. The CDR3 length is 13 residues. Trimming at V came to 3 bases and at J to 5 bases, leaving 3 bases not matched to a gene. Germline V lookup: CDR1 SGDLS, CDR2 YYNGEE. CDR3 protein: CASSGGLVETQYF. In nucleotides, the CDR3 is TGTGCCAGCAGCGGGGGACTAGTCGAGACCCAGTACTTC.

The chain is built from TRBV5-4 and TRBJ2-7; possibly TRBD1 for D (7 bases). From germline, CDR1 is SGHNT and CDR2 YYREEE (reference sequence). V gave up 4 bases and J gave up 2 bases, with 13 bases separating them. The CDR3 extends over 14 amino acids. CDR3 loop: CASSPRDRPYEQYF. The CDR3 bases are TGTGCCAGCAGCCCGCGGGACAGACCCTACGAGCAGTACTTC.

This chain joins TRBV2 and TRBJ1-3, with D perhaps TRBD1 (6 bases). The CDR3 is 14 amino acids. CDR1 and CDR2 (germline): SNHLY, FYNNEI. Trimming removed 4 bases at V and 0 bases at J, with 7 bases between. The CDR3 here is CASSVGGSGNTIYF. CDR3 nucleotide sequence: TGTGCCAGCAGTGTAGGGGGCTCTGGAAACACCATATATTTT.

The chain carries TRBV18 and TRBJ1-4, with D maybe TRBD1 (6 bases). The CDR3 runs 15 residues. With 3 bases removed from V and 0 bases from J, the gap between germline ends came to 8 bases. Germline V gives CDR1 KGHSH, CDR2 LQKENI. CDR3 in DNA: TGTGCCAGCTCACCGGGGGCATCAACTAATGAAAAACTGTTTTTT. It yields the protein CASSPGASTNEKLFF.

The gene calls are TRBV30 and TRBJ2-5, with 12 bases that match TRBD1. Per germline, CDR1 GTSNPN and CDR2 SVGIG (reference sequence). This CDR3 is 17 amino acids long. V lost 5 bases, J lost 5 bases, and 15 bases stayed unmatched. The DNA of the CDR3 is TGTGCCTGGGACGCATGGATGGGACAGGGGGCGGCGGAGACCCAGTACTTC. It is translated as CAWDAWMGQGAAETQYF.

The V and J genes are TRBV7-9 and TRBJ1-3; tentative D call: TRBD1 (5 bases). The germline gives CDR1 SEHNR, CDR2 FQNEAQ (reference sequence). This CDR3 has 15 residues. Trimming took 3 bases from V and 0 from J, leaving 9 bases between them. CDR3 sequence reads: CASSFGGTSGNTIYF. The DNA of the CDR3 is TGTGCCAGCAGCTTCGGGGGGACCTCTGGAAACACCATATATTTT.

The V and J genes are TRBV6-1 and TRBJ2-5, with D possibly matching TRBD1 (6 bases). Germline CDR1 MNHNS, CDR2 SASEGT. The CDR3 is made up of 15 amino acids. V lost 4 bases and J lost 2, with 14 bases in between. In nucleotides, the CDR3 is TGTGCCAGCAGTGGTAACAGGGAAGTACAAGAGACCCAGTACTTC. Translated, it gives CASSGNREVQETQYF.

The chain couples TRBV20-1 to TRBJ1-1; unclear D gene. Germline V gene sequence: CDR1 DFQATT, CDR2 SNEGSKA (reference sequence). This CDR3 region has 11 residues. For the CDR3, the DNA is TGCAGGGCGGCCACGAACACTGAAGCTTTCTTT. This translates into CRAATNTEAFF.

The chain carries TRBV28 and TRBJ2-1; 13 bases align to TRBD2. From germline, CDR1 is MDHEN and CDR2 SYDVKM. This CDR3 spans 17 amino acids. The junction had 12 bases not matched to a gene; V was cut back by 6 bases and J by 7 bases. Written as DNA, the CDR3 is TGTGCCAGCAGCCTTGGGGGGGGACTAGCGGGACGAAATGAGCAGTTCTTC. This sequence encodes CASSLGGGLAGRNEQFF.

The chain uses TRBV6-5 and TRBJ2-2, with 7 bases that match TRBD1. The CDR3 loop spans 15 amino acids. V trimming: 6 bases; J trimming: 3 bases; junction bases outside the gene matches: 7. CDR1 and CDR2 from the germline V gene are MNHEY and SVGAGI. In DNA, the CDR3 is TGTGCCAGCAGACGGTCTACAGGGGACACCGGGGAGCTGTTTTTT. It translates to CASRRSTGDTGELFF.

This rearrangement joins TRBV4-1 to TRBJ2-1; no clear D. V lost 4 bases and J 0 bases, leaving 10 bases between the germline ends. Germline V lookup: CDR1 MGHRA, CDR2 YSYEKL. This CDR3 has 15 residues. The CDR3 region has the DNA TGCGCCAGCAGCCTAGCACCTAGCTCCTACAATGAGCAGTTCTTC. It translates to CASSLAPSSYNEQFF.